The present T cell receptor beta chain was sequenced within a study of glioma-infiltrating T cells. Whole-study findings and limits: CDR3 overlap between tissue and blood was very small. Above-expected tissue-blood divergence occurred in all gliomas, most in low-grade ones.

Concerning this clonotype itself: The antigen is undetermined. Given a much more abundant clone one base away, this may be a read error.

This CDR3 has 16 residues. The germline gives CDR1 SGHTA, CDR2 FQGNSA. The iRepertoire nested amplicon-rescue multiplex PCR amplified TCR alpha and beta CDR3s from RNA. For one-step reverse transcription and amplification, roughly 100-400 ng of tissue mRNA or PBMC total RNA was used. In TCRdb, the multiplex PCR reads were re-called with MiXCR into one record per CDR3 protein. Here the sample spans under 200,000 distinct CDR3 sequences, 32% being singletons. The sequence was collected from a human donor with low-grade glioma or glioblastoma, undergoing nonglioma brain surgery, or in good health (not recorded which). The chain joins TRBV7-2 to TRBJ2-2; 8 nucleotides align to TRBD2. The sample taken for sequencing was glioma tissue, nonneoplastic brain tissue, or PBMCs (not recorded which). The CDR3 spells CASSLLPAGGTGEMFF. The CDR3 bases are TGTGCCAGCAGCTTACTTCCCGCGGGAGGCACCGGGGAGATGTTTTTT.